Listed here are 17 T cell receptor beta chains from one sample, sequenced in a study of T cells after somatic rescue of genetic block. Profiling relied on immunoSEQ multiplex PCR, and the TCRdb table lists in-frame clones only, not all of them. This table holds 9,500 to 15,000 clones, around 70% found once. The specimen sequenced was peripheral blood mononuclear cells (PBMCs). The origin of the receptors is a boy aged 10-17 years.

V usage is TRBV27 and J usage is TRBJ2-1; D not certain. Germline CDR1 is MNHEY and CDR2 is SMNVEV (reference sequence). Deletions cut 7 bases from V and 0 bases from J, with 7 bases between. The CDR3 is 13 residues long. Here the CDR3 reads CASKKDSYNEQFF. CDR3 bases: TGTGCCAGCAAAAAGGACTCCTACAATGAGCAGTTCTTC.

This clone is classed as medium-sized. The chain carries TRBV7-2 and TRBJ2-3; D gene uncertain. The CDR3 has 17 residues. Germline lookup yields CDR1 SGHTA and CDR2 FQGNSA. Trimming took 1 base from V and 2 from J, leaving 16 bases between them. The DNA for the CDR3 is TGTGCCAGCAGCTTAGAGTTGTTTGAGACCCCCACAGATACGCAGTATTTT. As protein: CASSLELFETPTDTQYF.

J is TRBJ2-3 and V is TRBV9, with 9 bases fitting TRBD2. Germline V gives CDR1 SGDLS, CDR2 YYNGEE. Trimming cost V 1 base and J 3 bases; bases outside gene matches: 6. This CDR3 is built from 16 residues. The CDR3 spells CASSVWRGGGTDTQYF. As DNA, the CDR3 is TGTGCCAGCAGCGTATGGCGGGGGGGCGGAACAGATACGCAGTATTTT.

The J gene is TRBJ1-2, the V gene TRBV5-6; D is unresolved. The CDR3 sequence is 12 residues long. Trimming took 0 bases from V and 8 from J, leaving 8 bases between them. The germline V gene encodes CDR1 SGHDT and CDR2 YYEEEE. This CDR3 is CASSLGGRGYTF. The CDR3 DNA reads TGTGCCAGCAGCTTGGGTGGCAGGGGCTACACCTTC.

The chain is built from TRBV2 and TRBJ1-6; D may be TRBD1 (6 bases). CDR3 size: 14 residues. Germline V gives CDR1 SNHLY, CDR2 FYNNEI. The V end was cut by 5 bases, the J end by 11 bases, with 16 bases between. DNA of the CDR3: TGTGCCAGCAGTACCGGGACAAGCAAAACACCCCTCCACTTT. Encoded protein: CASSTGTSKTPLHF.

V and J are TRBV27 and TRBJ1-2; tentative D call: TRBD1 (5 bases). CDR3 length: 14 amino acids. V lost 3 bases and J 0 bases, leaving 8 bases between the germline ends. Per germline, CDR1 MNHEY and CDR2 SMNVEV (reference sequence). The CDR3 DNA follows: TGTGCCAGCAGTTTGGGGGGTCCTAACTATGGCTACACCTTC. Protein product: CASSLGGPNYGYTF.

The V and J genes are TRBV15 and TRBJ1-2; unclear D gene. The CDR3 totals 14 residues. V was clipped by 1 base and J by 1 base, with 7 bases between them. Germline V gene lookup returns CDR1 LNHNV and CDR2 YYDKDF (reference sequence). The CDR3 DNA sequence: TGTGCCACCAGCAGAGTTCCGTTTAACTATGGCTACACCTTC. This sequence encodes CATSRVPFNYGYTF.

The rearrangement uses TRBV6-6 and TRBJ2-1, with D maybe TRBD1 (6 bases). The CDR3 runs to 15 residues. The germline CDR1 and CDR2 sequences are MNHNY and SVGAGI (reference sequence). V lost 2 bases and J 4 bases, leaving 12 bases between the germline ends. The DNA for the CDR3 is TGTGCCAGCAGTTACCCGGGACACTCTTACAATGAGCAGTTCTTC. Translation gives CASSYPGHSYNEQFF.

The gene calls are TRBV6-6 and TRBJ1-2; maybe TRBD1 (5 bases). Germline CDR1 is MNHNY and CDR2 is SVGAGI (reference sequence). The CDR3 is 12 amino acids. The V gene lost 5 bases and the J gene lost 4 bases, with 8 bases spanning the gap. CDR3 DNA sequence: TGTGCCAGCAGTGGGGACGCCTATGGCTACACCTTC. Translation gives CASSGDAYGYTF.

V gene TRBV6-6 combines with J gene TRBJ2-7, with 7 bases that match TRBD1. CDR3 length: 16 amino acids. Germline V gene sequence: CDR1 MNHNY, CDR2 SVGAGI (reference sequence). V trimming: 2 bases; J trimming: 2 bases; junction bases outside the gene matches: 9. The DNA for the CDR3 is TGTGCCAGCAGTTACAGGGGACCTACAGGGGCCTACGAGCAGTACTTC. Protein: CASSYRGPTGAYEQYF.

The chain employs TRBV6-5 and TRBJ2-5; TRBD1 or TRBD2 may be the D gene (7 bases each). CDR3 length equals 15 residues. V was shortened by 2 bases and J by 2 bases, with 12 bases between the two germline ends. The germline CDR1 and CDR2 sequences are MNHEY and SVGAGI. Written as DNA, the CDR3 is TGTGCCAGCAGTTACACTCAGGGGGGGCAAGAGACCCAGTACTTC. The encoded protein is CASSYTQGGQETQYF.

This clone was counted only a few times. This chain links TRBV6-6 with TRBJ1-4; TRBD1 might be the D (5 bases). This CDR3 has 16 amino acids. Germline values: CDR1 MNHNY, CDR2 SVGAGI (reference sequence). Trimming stripped 2 bases from V and 6 bases from J, with 16 bases between. CDR3 nucleotides: TGTGCCAGCAGTTACCTCGCAGGGATTGGTTATGAAAAACTGTTTTTT. Translation gives CASSYLAGIGYEKLFF.

V usage is TRBV13 and J usage is TRBJ2-2; perhaps TRBD2 as D (5 bases). CDR1 is PRHDT and CDR2 is FYEKMQ in the germline V gene (reference sequence). CDR3 length: 18 residues. Trimming shortened V by 6 bases and J by 0 bases, and 20 bases separated the two germline ends. The CDR3 loop reads CASSSEGASTSNTGELFF. In DNA form, the CDR3 reads TGTGCCAGCAGTTCCGAGGGCGCTAGCACCTCGAACACCGGGGAGCTGTTTTTT. Based on the CDR3 plus reference TRBV13 and TRBJ2-2, the full variable domain is AAGVIQSPRHLIKEKRETATLKCYPIPRHDTVYWYQQGPGQDPQFLISFYEKMQSDKGSIPDRFSAQQFSDYHSELNMSSLELGDSALYFCASSSEGASTSNTGELFFGEGSRLTVL.

Sample share makes this clone medium-sized. V usage is TRBV6-5 and J usage is TRBJ2-2; a weak D match, TRBD2 (6 bases). The CDR3 extends over 16 amino acids. Germline values: CDR1 MNHEY, CDR2 SVGAGI. The germline V and J ends were trimmed by 3 bases and 4 bases, with 15 bases remaining between them. The CDR3 sequence is CASSYDWGVSTGELFF. The CDR3 DNA follows: TGTGCCAGCAGTTATGATTGGGGGGTCAGCACCGGGGAGCTGTTTTTT.

The J gene is TRBJ1-4, the V gene TRBV5-8; 8 bases fit TRBD1. V was pared by 2 bases and J by 8 bases, with 2 bases of the junction left unmatched. Germline CDR1 reads SGHTS; CDR2 reads YDEGEE. CDR3 length: 13 residues. CDR3 nucleotides: TGTGCCAGCAGCTTTTACAGGGGGGAAAAACTGTTTTTT. Protein sequence: CASSFYRGEKLFF. Variable domain in full (rest from reference TRBV5-8 and TRBJ1-4): EAGVTQSPTHLIKTRGQQATLRCSPISGHTSVYWYQQALGLGLQFLLWYDEGEERNRGNFPPRFSGRQFPNYSSELNVNALELEDSALYLCASSFYRGEKLFFGSGTQLSVL.

V usage is TRBV9 and J usage is TRBJ1-2; D is unclear. V lost 3 bases to trimming and J lost 8 bases, with 11 bases between them. Germline V lookup: CDR1 SGDLS, CDR2 YYNGEE. This CDR3 has 12 amino acids. CDR3 region: CASSAPALGYTF. The DNA of the CDR3 is TGTGCCAGCAGCGCCCCTGCTCTCGGCTACACCTTC.

In this sample, this clone turned up a few times. This chain connects TRBV6-5 to TRBJ1-1; 7 bases map to TRBD1. The J segment lost 3 bases and the V segment lost 6 bases, leaving 7 bases of the junction unmatched. This CDR3 contains 14 residues. Looked up from germline, CDR1 is MNHEY and CDR2 is SVGAGI. CDR3 in DNA: TGTGCCAGCAGGCCCGGACAGGTAGACACTGAAGCTTTCTTT. It is translated as CASRPGQVDTEAFF.